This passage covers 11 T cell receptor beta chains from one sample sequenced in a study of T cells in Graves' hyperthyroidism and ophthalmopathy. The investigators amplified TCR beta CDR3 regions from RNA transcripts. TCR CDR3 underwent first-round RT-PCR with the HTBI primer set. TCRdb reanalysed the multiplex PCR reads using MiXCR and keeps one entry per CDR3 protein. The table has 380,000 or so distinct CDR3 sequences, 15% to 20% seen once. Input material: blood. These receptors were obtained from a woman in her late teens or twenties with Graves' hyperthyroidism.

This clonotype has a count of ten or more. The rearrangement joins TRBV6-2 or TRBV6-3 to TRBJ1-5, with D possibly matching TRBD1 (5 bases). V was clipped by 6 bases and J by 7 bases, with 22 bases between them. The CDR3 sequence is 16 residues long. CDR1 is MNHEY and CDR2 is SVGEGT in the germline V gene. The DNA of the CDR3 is TGTGCCAGCAGCCCCCCGCCTAGACAGAATTGGCAGCCCCAGCATTTT. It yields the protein CASSPPPRQNWQPQHF.

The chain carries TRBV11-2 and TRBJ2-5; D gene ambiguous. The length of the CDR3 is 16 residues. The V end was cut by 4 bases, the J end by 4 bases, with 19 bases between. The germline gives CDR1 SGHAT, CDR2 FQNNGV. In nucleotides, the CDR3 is TGTGCCAGCAGCTCCTGGCTCGGCGGACGCCCAGAGACCCAGTACTTC. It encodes CASSSWLGGRPETQYF.

In nucleotides, the CDR3 is TGTGCCAGCAGCTTTGAACAGGGAAGGTTAAGAAACACTGAAGCTTTCTTT. It codes for CASSFEQGRLRNTEAFF. J is TRBJ1-1 and V is TRBV11-2; maybe TRBD1 (6 bases). This CDR3 region has 17 residues. Germline CDR1 SGHAT, CDR2 FQNNGV. The V and J ends lost 3 bases and 2 bases respectively, with 19 bases between them.

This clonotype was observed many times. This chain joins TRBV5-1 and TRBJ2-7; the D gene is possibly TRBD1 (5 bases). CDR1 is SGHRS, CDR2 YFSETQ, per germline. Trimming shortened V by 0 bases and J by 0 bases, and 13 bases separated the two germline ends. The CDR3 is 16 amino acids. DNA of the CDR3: TGCGCCAGCAGCTTGGTGGGCAGGGCGAGCTCCTACGAGCAGTACTTC. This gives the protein CASSLVGRASSYEQYF.

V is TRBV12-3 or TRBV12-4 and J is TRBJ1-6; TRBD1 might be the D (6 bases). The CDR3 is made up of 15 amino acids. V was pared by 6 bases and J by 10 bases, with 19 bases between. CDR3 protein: CASRPGRGIGSPLHF. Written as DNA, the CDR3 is TGTGCCAGCAGGCCGGGCAGGGGAATAGGATCACCCCTCCACTTT.

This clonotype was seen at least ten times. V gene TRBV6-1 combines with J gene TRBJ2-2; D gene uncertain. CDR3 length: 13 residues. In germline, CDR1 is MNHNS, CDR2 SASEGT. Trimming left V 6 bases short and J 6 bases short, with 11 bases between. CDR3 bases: TGTGCCAGCAGAAACGAGGCACCCGGGGAGCTGTTTTTT. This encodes CASRNEAPGELFF.

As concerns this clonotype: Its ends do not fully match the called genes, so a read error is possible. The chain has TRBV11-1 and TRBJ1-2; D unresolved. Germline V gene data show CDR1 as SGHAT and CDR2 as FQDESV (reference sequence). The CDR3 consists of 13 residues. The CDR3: CASSLIENYGYTF. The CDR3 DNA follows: TGTGCCAGCAGCTTAATCGAAAACTATGGTTACACCTTC.

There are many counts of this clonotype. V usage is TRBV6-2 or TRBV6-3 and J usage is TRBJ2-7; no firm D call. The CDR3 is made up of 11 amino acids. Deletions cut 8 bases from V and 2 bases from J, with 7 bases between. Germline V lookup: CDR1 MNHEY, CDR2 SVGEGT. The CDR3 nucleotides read TGTGCCAGCTTAACAGCCTACGAGCAGTACTTC. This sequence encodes CASLTAYEQYF.

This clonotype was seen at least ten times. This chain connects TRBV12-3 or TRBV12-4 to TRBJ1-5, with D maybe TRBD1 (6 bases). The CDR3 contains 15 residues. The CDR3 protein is CRPGHLTYSNQPQHF. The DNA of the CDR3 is TGTCGACCGGGACATCTCACTTATAGCAATCAGCCCCAGCATTTT.

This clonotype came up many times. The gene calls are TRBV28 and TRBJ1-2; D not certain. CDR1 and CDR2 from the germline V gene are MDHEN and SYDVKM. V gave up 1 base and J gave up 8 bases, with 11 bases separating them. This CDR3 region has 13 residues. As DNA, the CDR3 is TGTGCCAGCAGTTTATCCGAGGTTAGGGGCTACACCTTC. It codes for CASSLSEVRGYTF.

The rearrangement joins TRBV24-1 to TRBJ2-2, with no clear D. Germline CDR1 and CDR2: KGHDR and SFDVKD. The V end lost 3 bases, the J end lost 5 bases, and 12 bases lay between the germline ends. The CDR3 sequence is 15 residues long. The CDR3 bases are TGTGCCACCAGTGATGTGGGATTGAGGACCGGGGAGCTGTTTTTT. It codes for CATSDVGLRTGELFF.